Included here is one T cell receptor beta chain sequence, with context. The data are from a study of blood T cell repertoires in COVID-19. The wider study: COVID-19 samples from acute and convalescent phases originated in the United States, Italy and Spain.

The CDR3 covers 14 residues. Trimming took off 2 bases at V and 5 bases at J, with 9 bases between the two ends. Germline CDR1 and CDR2: MNHEY and SMNVEV (reference sequence). Authors' processing steps: The assay estimated nucleated cells by amplifying reference gene primers. Generated by immunoSEQ multiplex PCR, the TCRdb table keeps only in-frame clones and is missing some. V, J and clone size derive from that table, while D and trimming were established from the DNA sequence. The profile covers more than 300,000 clones, with around 87% appearing a single time and over 6% taken by the ten largest. Sequencing input: peripheral blood. This rearrangement joins TRBV27 to TRBJ2-2; the D gene is possibly TRBD1 (6 bases). This TCR derives from a woman aged 50 to 60 with COVID-19, enrolled during active disease. CDR3 residues: CASSLIRGTGELFF. The CDR3 DNA follows: TGTGCCAGCAGTTTAATCAGGGGTACCGGGGAGCTGTTTTTT.